Below are 27 T cell receptor beta chains sequenced from a single sample in a study of CD8+CD57+ T cells in acquired aplastic anemia. Patients chosen for sequencing had shown CD8+CD57+ cell expansion by flow cytometry. CDR3 and TCR beta VDJ profiling relied on genomic DNA as the template. TCRdb passed the reads through MiXCR, listing each CDR3 protein once. The table records approximately 59,000 distinct CDR3 sequences, just over 55% of them present only once. Sequenced material: sorted CD4+, CD8+, or CD8+CD57+ T cells (not recorded which) from PBMCs. The receptors come from a human donor with aplastic anemia.

A few counts support this clonotype. The CDR3 sequence: CATREGGETQYF. CDR3 in DNA: TGTGCCACCAGAGAGGGTGGGGAGACCCAGTACTTC. This chain joins TRBV15 and TRBJ2-5; D might be TRBD2 (5 bases). This CDR3 is 12 amino acids long. Germline V gene data show CDR1 as LNHNV and CDR2 as YYDKDF (reference sequence). With 6 bases removed from V and 5 bases from J, the gap between germline ends came to 10 bases. The variable domain in full, completed from reference TRBV15 and TRBJ2-5, reads DAMVIQNPRYQVTQFGKPVTLSCSQTLNHNVMYWYQQKSSQAPKLLFHYYDKDFNNEADTPDNFQSRRPNTSFCFLDIRSPGLGDTAMYLCATREGGETQYFGPGTRLLVL.

J is TRBJ2-5 and V is TRBV5-1; TRBD1 or TRBD2 may be the D gene (5 bases each). Germline V lookup: CDR1 SGHRS, CDR2 YFSETQ. V was shortened by 2 bases and J by 1 base, with 9 bases between the two germline ends. The CDR3 extends over 14 amino acids. Here the CDR3 DNA reads TGCGCCAGCAGCTTTACGGGACGCCAAGAGACCCAGTACTTC. It codes for CASSFTGRQETQYF.

With regard to this clonotype: The CDR3 ends on some other residue instead of the conserved phenylalanine or tryptophan, so this is likely a read error. It is unclear where the CDR3 begins or ends on the DNA, so no DNA is shown, and the CDR3 is as TCRdb lists it. The chain is built from TRBV2 and TRBJ1-2; TRBD1, as called in the table, went unchecked against the DNA. The CDR3 adds up to 12 amino acids, both ends counted. CDR1 is SNHLY, CDR2 FYNNEI, per germline. The CDR3 loop is CASSEAGGQSRM.

This chain links TRBV25-1 with TRBJ1-2; TRBD1 agrees at 7 bases. CDR1 and CDR2 from the germline V gene are MGHDK and SYGVNS. The CDR3 contains 13 residues. Unmatched junction bases numbered 0, after V lost 2 bases and J lost 3 bases. CDR3 protein: CASSEGTDYGYTF. The CDR3 DNA sequence: TGTGCCAGCAGTGAAGGGACAGACTATGGCTACACCTTC.

This clonotype was seen only once. This chain connects TRBV20-1 to TRBJ2-5; TRBD2 is a possible D gene (5 bases). The CDR3 consists of 14 residues. Trimming took off 6 bases at V and 1 base at J, with 15 bases between the two ends. Germline V gives CDR1 DFQATT, CDR2 SNEGSKA (reference sequence). Here the CDR3 reads CSAPFRGIQETQYF. In nucleotides, the CDR3 is TGCAGTGCCCCTTTTCGAGGGATCCAAGAGACCCAGTACTTC.

V usage is TRBV11-2 and J usage is TRBJ2-7; a weak D match, TRBD2 (6 bases). The V end was cut by 7 bases, the J end by 6 bases, with 19 bases between. The CDR3 consists of 14 residues. Germline CDR1 is SGHAT and CDR2 is FQNNGV. CDR3 coding DNA: TGTGCCAGCATCTTTAGTACGGGGGTGTGCGAGCAGTACGTC. This codes for CASIFSTGVCEQYV.

As to this clonotype: A read error may be the cause here, since a much bigger clone is one base away. This rearrangement joins TRBV4-2 to TRBJ2-5, with D perhaps TRBD2 (6 bases). V lost 3 bases to trimming and J lost 7 bases, with 18 bases between them. The CDR3 runs to 15 residues. Germline V gene data show CDR1 as LGHNA and CDR2 as YNFKEQ. In DNA form, the CDR3 reads TGTGCCAGCAGCCAGGAGGGGACTCCCGAAGGGACCCAGTACTTC. It encodes CASSQEGTPEGTQYF.

This clonotype has a count of ten or more. The rearrangement uses TRBV4-3 and TRBJ2-7; 7 bases align to TRBD1. V lost 4 bases to trimming and J lost 2 bases; unmatched junction nucleotides: 5. The CDR3 length is 14 residues. Germline values: CDR1 LGHNA, CDR2 YSLEER. Here the CDR3 reads CASSLGTVTYEQYF. The CDR3 nucleotides read TGCGCCAGCAGCCTTGGGACAGTTACCTACGAGCAGTACTTC.

This chain joins TRBV2 and TRBJ2-7, with unresolved D. CDR3 size: 11 residues. Trimming left V 3 bases short and J 4 bases short, with 4 bases between. The V gene's germline CDR1 is SNHLY and CDR2 FYNNEI. The CDR3 bases are TGTGCCAGCAGTGAGCTATACGAGCAGTACTTC. This encodes CASSELYEQYF.

Points on this clonotype: The final CDR3 position lacks the conserved phenylalanine or tryptophan, pointing to a likely read error. It is unclear where the CDR3 begins or ends on the DNA, so no DNA is shown, and the CDR3 is as TCRdb lists it. The V and J genes are TRBV10-2 and TRBJ2-5. From germline, CDR1 is WSHSY and CDR2 SAAADI. The CDR3 has 15 amino acids, counting both end residues. The CDR3 sequence: CASSESERDQETQSY.

This sequence joins TRBV7-6 and TRBJ2-7, with 10 positions matching TRBD1. The V gene end was trimmed by 2 bases and the J gene end by 3 bases; junction bases not matched to a gene: 4. CDR3 length: 15 residues. Germline lookup yields CDR1 SGHVS and CDR2 FNYEAQ. CDR3 sequence reads: CASSLTGQGDYEQYF. CDR3 sequence (DNA): TGTGCCAGCAGCTTAACCGGACAGGGGGACTACGAGCAGTACTTC.

This clonotype was seen a single time. This chain links TRBV19 with TRBJ2-7; maybe TRBD2 (6 bases). The germline CDR1 and CDR2 sequences are LNHDA and SQIVND (reference sequence). The CDR3 runs 13 residues. With 8 bases removed from V and 3 bases from J, the gap between germline ends came to 14 bases. The CDR3, as DNA: TGTGCCAGTGCGCGGGGACCGGGCTACGAGCAGTACTTC. The encoded protein is CASARGPGYEQYF.

The genes are TRBV10-3 and TRBJ1-1, with TRBD1 matching 7 bases. From germline, CDR1 is ENHRY and CDR2 SYGVKD. V shed 4 bases and J 7 bases; nucleotides not matched to a gene: 0. This CDR3 spans 11 amino acids. The CDR3 here is CAISGTGEAFF. CDR3 nucleotides: TGTGCCATCAGTGGGACAGGTGAAGCTTTCTTT.

This clonotype has ten or more counts. V gene TRBV6-5 combines with J gene TRBJ1-1; D call uncertain. Germline loops: CDR1 MNHEY, CDR2 SVGAGI. Between the trimmed V and J ends, which lost 6 bases and 2 bases, there was a span of 10 bases. The CDR3 is made up of 13 amino acids. CDR3 sequence: CASSIRTNTEAFF. In DNA form, the CDR3 reads TGTGCCAGCAGCATCAGGACTAACACTGAAGCTTTCTTT.

Ten or more counts support this clonotype. V and J are TRBV6-5 and TRBJ2-1, with D perhaps matching TRBD1 or TRBD2 (5 bases each). Germline-derived CDR1 and CDR2 are MNHEY and SVGAGI. The length of the CDR3 is 15 residues. V dropped 6 bases and J dropped 0 bases, with 12 bases sitting between them. CDR3 coding DNA: TGTGCCAGCAGCTACGAGGGGTTCTCCTACAATGAGCAGTTCTTC. The encoded protein is CASSYEGFSYNEQFF.

The chain is built from TRBV7-2 and TRBJ2-7; a weak D match, TRBD1 (5 bases). CDR1 is SGHTA and CDR2 is FQGNSA in the germline V gene. V was shortened by 2 bases and J by 4 bases, with 15 bases between the two germline ends. The CDR3 loop spans 15 amino acids. The CDR3 sequence: CASSLFASGNYEQYF. CDR3 sequence (DNA): TGTGCCAGCAGCTTATTTGCTTCAGGGAATTACGAGCAGTACTTC.

This clonotype came up once. The chain couples TRBV10-3 to TRBJ1-2; D remains ambiguous. V shed 5 bases and J shed 5 bases, with 15 bases lying between them. Germline V gene data show CDR1 as ENHRY and CDR2 as SYGVKD. The CDR3 extends over 14 amino acids. The CDR3 sequence is CAISPDGLRYGYTF. The DNA for the CDR3 is TGTGCCATCAGTCCTGACGGGTTGAGGTATGGCTACACCTTC.

The CDR3 reads CASSRIGEPQHF. CDR3 DNA sequence: TGTGCCAGCAGCCGCATAGGGGAGCCCCAGCATTTT. The rearrangement uses TRBV7-2 and TRBJ1-5; D perhaps matches TRBD1 (5 bases). Trimming shortened V by 5 bases and J by 8 bases, and 10 bases separated the two germline ends. Germline loops: CDR1 SGHTA, CDR2 FQGNSA. There are 12 residues in the CDR3.

This clonotype appeared a few times. The CDR3 region has the DNA TGTGCCAGCAGTGAAGCAGGCGGGCTCTCCTATAATTCACCCCTCCACTTT. Translation gives CASSEAGGLSYNSPLHF. This chain joins TRBV25-1 and TRBJ1-6; unclear D gene. The CDR3 sequence is 17 residues long. V lost 2 bases and J lost 0, with 11 bases in between. Germline-derived CDR1 and CDR2 are MGHDK and SYGVNS. The variable domain in full, completed from reference TRBV25-1 and TRBJ1-6, reads EADIYQTPRYLVIGTGKKITLECSQTMGHDKMYWYQQDPGMELHLIHYSYGVNSTEKGDLSSESTVSRIRTEHFPLTLESARPSHTSQYLCASSEAGGLSYNSPLHFGNGTRLTVT.

The V gene is TRBV29-1, the J gene TRBJ2-1; 8 nucleotides match TRBD2. Per the germline V gene, CDR1 is SQVTM and CDR2 is ANQGSEA. This CDR3 has 14 residues. The V and J ends lost 3 bases and 3 bases, in that order; junction bases with no gene match: 4. The CDR3 DNA follows: TGCAGCGTTGATAAAGCGGGAGTCTACAATGAGCAGTTCTTC. As protein: CSVDKAGVYNEQFF.

The chain combines TRBV7-6 with TRBJ1-1; no definite D call. The germline V and J ends were trimmed by 1 base and 3 bases, with 6 bases remaining between them. This CDR3 is 13 amino acids long. Germline V gene sequence: CDR1 SGHVS, CDR2 FNYEAQ. The CDR3 sequence: CASSLEVDTEAFF. The CDR3 DNA follows: TGTGCCAGCAGCTTAGAGGTCGACACTGAAGCTTTCTTT.

The chain couples TRBV25-1 to TRBJ2-7, with a tentative D call TRBD1 (6 bases). V lost 1 base, J lost 4 bases, and 8 bases lay in between. This CDR3 is built from 13 residues. CDR1 MGHDK and CDR2 SYGVNS come from the germline V gene. The CDR3 DNA reads as TGTGCCAGCAGTGAATGGGACAAGTACGAGCAGTACTTC. Translated, it gives CASSEWDKYEQYF.

J is TRBJ2-3 and V is TRBV6-2 or TRBV6-3, with 16 bases lining up with TRBD2. Germline lookup yields CDR1 MNHEY and CDR2 SVGEGT. With 0 bases clipped from V and 6 bases from J, the junction kept 6 bases outside the gene matches. The length of the CDR3 is 18 residues. CDR3 loop: CASSYSFGTSGGADTQYF. Written as DNA, the CDR3 is TGTGCCAGCAGTTACTCGTTCGGGACTAGCGGGGGGGCCGATACGCAGTATTTT.

The V gene is TRBV20-1, the J gene TRBJ2-1; possibly TRBD1 for D (5 bases). Germline V gene lookup returns CDR1 DFQATT and CDR2 SNEGSKA (reference sequence). V lost 3 bases and J 1 base, leaving 16 bases between the germline ends. This CDR3 is 16 amino acids long. The CDR3 coding sequence is TGCAGTGCTAGGGGGCTGGGCGGTGATTCCTACAATGAGCAGTTCTTC. This codes for CSARGLGGDSYNEQFF.

CDR3 sequence reads: CASSMVPNYGYTF. The CDR3 coding sequence is TGTGCCAGTAGTATGGTACCAAACTATGGCTACACCTTC. The chain joins TRBV9 to TRBJ1-2; D gene unclear. Between the trimmed V and J ends, which lost 8 bases and 2 bases, there was a span of 13 bases. Germline V gene lookup returns CDR1 SGDLS and CDR2 YYNGEE. The CDR3 contains 13 residues. The complete variable domain, with remaining parts taken from reference TRBV9 and TRBJ1-2, reads DSGVTQTPKHLITATGQRVTLRCSPRSGDLSVYWYQQSLDQGLQFLIQYYNGEERAKGNILERFSAQQFPDLHSELNLSSLELGDSALYFCASSMVPNYGYTFGSGTRLTVV.

Details on this clonotype: Since a much larger clone is just one base distant, this may be a read error. This chain links TRBV7-2 with TRBJ1-1; D is undetermined. CDR3 size: 14 residues. CDR1 and CDR2 from the germline V gene are SGHTA and FQGNSA. The DNA of the CDR3 is TGCGCCGGCAGCCAAGTTCGGGGGAACACTGAAGCTTTCTTT. It is translated as CAGSQVRGNTEAFF.

This clonotype was detected ten times or more. V is TRBV12-3 or TRBV12-4 and J is TRBJ1-6, with TRBD1 as a possible D gene (5 bases). This CDR3 has 15 amino acids. V was shortened by 3 bases and J by 10 bases, with 16 bases between the two germline ends. CDR3 region: CASSFSLGVGSPLHF. CDR3 bases: TGTGCCAGCAGTTTTAGTTTAGGGGTGGGATCACCCCTCCACTTT.